The clone carrying this T cell receptor (beta chain) was counted only a few times. These data are taken from a study of T cells after yellow fever vaccination. Study-level findings and limits: Post-booster reappearance was seen for most primary-vaccination clones (just over 95% CD4, 88% CD8).

Trimming left V 1 base short and J 5 bases short, with 13 bases between. This CDR3 is 15 amino acids long. TCRdb re-derived calls from the 5' RACE reads in MiXCR, one entry per CDR3 protein. Of roughly 96,000 distinct CDR3 sequences in the sample, 7.5% to 10% were seen once. This TCR was recovered from a man aged 18 to 35 who received the YFV17D yellow fever vaccine. The J gene is TRBJ2-3, the V gene TRBV12-3 or TRBV12-4, with a tentative D call TRBD2 (5 bases). Specimen: CD8+ T cells not binding an NS4B(214-222) dextramer, sorted from PBMCs, collected around 15 days after the first yellow fever vaccination. CDR3 protein: CASSLVGERGDTQYF. The DNA of the CDR3 is TGTGCCAGCAGTTTAGTTGGGGAGCGAGGAGATACGCAGTATTTT.